The rows below give T cell receptor beta chains drawn from one sample of a study of blood T cell repertoires in COVID-19. The protocol was immunoSEQ multiplex PCR, while the TCRdb copy is restricted to in-frame clones and leaves out a portion. The profile shows 100,000 to 150,000 clones, 81% of them singletons. Sequences were obtained from peripheral blood. These receptors were taken from a man aged 25-45 years with COVID-19, enrolled during active disease. Each CDR3 is given with its conserved first and last residue. D genes are given only for firm matches. Size tells how often a clone was seen (once, few, many) or the class of an expanded clone, and some rows leave it out.

D	J	size	V	CDR3	DNA
TRBD1	TRBJ1-1	NA	TRBV5-1	CASSLVLGRQGMNTEAFF	TGCGCCAGCAGCTTGGTGCTCGGGCGACAGGGAATGAACACTGAAGCTTTCTTT
TRBD1	TRBJ2-7	NA	TRBV4-1	CASSLDTRTGRYSYEQYF	TGCGCCAGCAGCCTCGACACCCGGACAGGGAGGTACTCCTACGAGCAGTACTTC
NA	TRBJ2-1	NA	TRBV18	CASSPPGRDSYNEQFF	TGTGCCAGCTCACCCCCTGGGCGGGACTCCTACAATGAGCAGTTCTTC
NA	TRBJ1-1	few	TRBV4-1	CASSQVSRNTEAFF	TGCGCCAGCAGCCAAGTCTCCCGGAACACTGAAGCTTTCTTT
NA	TRBJ2-7	once	TRBV2	CASKRAWGTYEQYF	TGTGCCAGCAAGAGGGCGTGGGGAACCTACGAGCAGTACTTC
NA	TRBJ1-5	NA	TRBV28	CASSPSWGGWYSNQPQHF	TGTGCCAGCAGTCCTAGTTGGGGGGGATGGTATAGCAATCAGCCCCAGCATTTT
NA	TRBJ1-3	NA	TRBV5-6	CASTLDRSGNTIYF	TGTGCCAGCACCTTGGACCGGAGTGGAAACACCATATATTTT
NA	TRBJ1-3	NA	TRBV5-1	CASSLAETGNTIYF	TGCGCCAGCAGCTTGGCGGAGACTGGAAACACCATATATTTT
NA	TRBJ2-5	NA	TRBV29-1	CSVEDVEETQYF	TGCAGCGTTGAAGATGTTGAGGAGACCCAGTACTTC
TRBD2	TRBJ2-1	NA	TRBV13	CASSSRLAGGYNEQFF	TGTGCCAGCAGCTCTAGACTAGCGGGAGGCTACAATGAGCAGTTCTTC
NA	TRBJ1-1	NA	TRBV11-2	CASSPPRLGAFF	TGTGCCAGCAGCCCGCCGAGGCTAGGAGCTTTCTTT
NA	TRBJ1-3	NA	TRBV21-1	CASSTRGDRGWLGNTIYF	TGTGCCAGCAGCACAAGGGGGGACAGGGGATGGCTCGGAAACACCATATATTTT
NA	TRBJ2-5	NA	TRBV15	CATSRGAGLQETQYF	TGTGCCACCAGCAGAGGAGCAGGGCTCCAAGAGACCCAGTACTTC
NA	TRBJ2-2	NA	TRBV4-1	CASSQEAFFRGMRTGELFF	TGCGCCAGCAGCCAAGAGGCATTTTTTAGGGGGATGCGCACCGGGGAGCTGTTTTTT
NA	TRBJ2-5	NA	TRBV5-4	CASSLASRRETQYF	TGTGCCAGCAGCTTGGCGAGTAGGCGGGAGACCCAGTACTTC
NA	TRBJ1-6	NA	TRBV3-1/TRBV3-2	CASSQAGVNSPLHF	TGTGCCAGCAGCCAAGCAGGGGTTAATTCACCCCTCCACTTT
NA	TRBJ1-1	NA	TRBV28	CASSLLEGDGTEAFF	TGTGCCAGCAGTTTACTCGAGGGGGACGGCACTGAAGCTTTCTTT
NA	TRBJ2-3	NA	TRBV7-9	CASNPSTSADTQYF	TGTGCCAGCAACCCGTCAACCAGTGCAGATACGCAGTATTTT
TRBD1	TRBJ1-1	NA	TRBV9	CASSVTGKLDEAFF	TGTGCCAGCAGCGTGACAGGGAAGTTGGATGAAGCTTTCTTT
NA	TRBJ2-1	NA	TRBV5-4	CASSLKQKSHNEQFF	TGTGCCAGCAGCTTGAAACAAAAGTCCCACAATGAGCAGTTCTTC
NA	TRBJ1-1	NA	TRBV2	CASIFLRAFF	TGTGCCAGCATTTTCCTGAGGGCTTTCTTT
TRBD2	TRBJ2-1	few	TRBV28	CASSKGGRENEQFF	TGTGCCAGCAGTAAGGGCGGGAGGGAAAATGAGCAGTTCTTC
NA	TRBJ2-1	NA	TRBV11-3	CASGGLKLDEQFF	TGTGCCAGCGGCGGACTCAAGCTAGATGAGCAGTTCTTC
TRBD1	TRBJ1-5	NA	TRBV10-3	CAISEERGQRGNQPQHF	TGTGCCATCAGTGAGGAAAGGGGACAGAGGGGAAATCAGCCCCAGCATTTT
NA	TRBJ2-1	once	TRBV9	CASSVEDLSSYNEQFF	TGTGCCAGCAGCGTCGAAGACTTGAGCTCCTACAATGAGCAGTTCTTC
TRBD2	TRBJ2-5	NA	TRBV7-3	CASSLTGLAGKETQYF	TGTGCCAGCAGCTTGACGGGACTAGCGGGAAAGGAGACCCAGTACTTC
NA	TRBJ2-7	NA	TRBV7-9	CASSLLQGYEQYF	TGTGCCAGCAGCTTATTACAGGGCTACGAGCAGTACTTC
TRBD1	TRBJ2-7	NA	TRBV30	CAGTVSPYEQYF	TGTGCCGGGACAGTTTCCCCCTACGAGCAGTACTTC
NA	TRBJ2-6	NA	TRBV13	CASSRIRGAGANVLTF	TGTGCCAGCAGCCGAATAAGGGGTGCTGGGGCCAACGTCCTGACTTTC
NA	TRBJ2-7	NA	TRBV9	CASSRAGERYEQYF	TGTGCCAGCAGCAGAGCAGGGGAGAGGTACGAGCAGTACTTC
NA	TRBJ1-2	NA	TRBV18	CASSPPLSGDYGYTF	TGTGCCAGCTCACCACCCCTCAGCGGAGACTATGGCTACACCTTC
NA	TRBJ1-1	NA	TRBV7-8	CASSLKYEAFF	TGTGCCAGCAGCTTAAAATATGAAGCTTTCTTT
NA	TRBJ2-7	few	TRBV5-4	CASSSRGGSSYEQYF	TGTGCCAGCAGCTCACGGGGAGGAAGCTCCTACGAGCAGTACTTC
NA	TRBJ1-4	NA	TRBV3-1/TRBV3-2	CASSQTGTEKLFF	TGTGCCAGCAGCCAAACAGGGACGGAAAAACTGTTTTTT
NA	TRBJ1-4	few	TRBV28	CASSPGHLTNEKLFF	TGTGCCAGCAGTCCCGGACATTTAACTAATGAAAAACTGTTTTTT
NA	TRBJ1-1	NA	TRBV4-1	CASSFREGSDTEAFF	TGCGCCAGCAGCTTCCGGGAGGGGAGCGACACTGAAGCTTTCTTT
NA	TRBJ2-7	NA	TRBV5-6	CASSPTGTLYEQYF	TGTGCCAGCAGCCCGACCGGGACACTATACGAGCAGTACTTC
NA	TRBJ2-1	NA	TRBV10-3	CAISERGGRNEQFF	TGTGCCATCAGTGAGAGGGGGGGACGCAATGAGCAGTTCTTC
NA	TRBJ2-7	once	TRBV9	CASSPPRSSYEQYF	TGTGCCAGCAGTCCCCCGAGGAGCTCCTACGAGCAGTACTTC
NA	TRBJ2-3	NA	TRBV19	CASTADSYTQYF	TGTGCCAGTACCGCCGACAGTTATACGCAGTATTTT
NA	TRBJ1-2	NA	TRBV5-6	CASSLASVALDYGYTF	TGTGCCAGCAGCTTGGCTTCGGTAGCGTTGGACTATGGCTACACCTTC
NA	TRBJ2-1	NA	TRBV19	CASTTLVGEGEQFF	TGTGCCAGTACTACGTTGGTGGGAGAAGGTGAGCAGTTCTTC
NA	TRBJ2-2	NA	TRBV9	CASSPQANTGELFF	TGTGCCAGCAGCCCTCAGGCGAACACCGGGGAGCTGTTTTTT
NA	TRBJ1-2	NA	TRBV30	CAYWRGGYTF	TGTGCCTATTGGAGAGGCGGCTACACCTTC
TRBD1	TRBJ1-1	NA	TRBV6-5	CASSSTGAAENTEAFF	TGTGCCAGCAGTTCCACAGGGGCCGCCGAGAACACTGAAGCTTTCTTT
NA	TRBJ1-5	NA	TRBV4-1	CASSHTAGDWVQPQHF	TGCGCCAGCAGCCACACCGCCGGGGACTGGGTTCAGCCCCAGCATTTT
NA	TRBJ1-2	NA	TRBV2	CARQDHGYTF	TGTGCCAGACAAGATCATGGCTACACCTTC
NA	TRBJ2-7	NA	TRBV18	CASSPSGGEQYF	TGTGCCAGCTCACCGAGCGGAGGGGAGCAGTACTTC
TRBD2	TRBJ2-1	NA	TRBV5-6	CASSLGVASGWRNEQFF	TGTGCCAGCAGCTTGGGTGTCGCTAGCGGGTGGCGGAATGAGCAGTTCTTC
TRBD1	TRBJ2-4	NA	TRBV5-1	CASSSGQGANIQYF	TGCGCCAGCAGTTCTGGACAGGGGGCTAACATTCAGTACTTC
TRBD2	TRBJ2-1	NA	TRBV7-9	CASSRPTSGSYNEQFF	TGTGCCAGCAGCCGCCCGACTAGCGGGTCCTACAATGAGCAGTTCTTC
NA	TRBJ2-7	NA	TRBV11-3	CASSSLWSTYEQYF	TGTGCCAGCAGCTCCCTTTGGAGTACCTACGAGCAGTACTTC
NA	TRBJ1-2	NA	TRBV11-2	CASSSTDTRYGYTF	TGTGCCAGCAGCTCTACCGACACGAGATATGGCTACACCTTC
NA	TRBJ1-2	NA	TRBV13	CASSPGGRYGYTF	TGTGCCAGCAGCCCGGGTGGGAGATATGGCTACACCTTC
TRBD1	TRBJ1-5	NA	TRBV10-1	CASSESGERGPLNNQPQHF	TGCGCCAGCAGTGAATCGGGGGAGAGGGGGCCATTAAACAATCAGCCCCAGCATTTT